This T cell receptor (beta chain) stems from a study of T cells expressing NK-cell markers. Study at large: Source material for TCR beta repertoires consisted of sorted CD3+CD56+NKG2C+, CD3+CD56+NKG2C- and CD3+CD56-NKG2C+ T cells.

After re-calling the 5' RACE reads, TCRdb lists one entry per CDR3 protein, DNA absent. Its clone listing holds almost 450,000 distinct CDR3 sequences. Findings of the study overall: Whether expanded NKG2C-expressing T cell clones recognize HCMV is unknown. Researchers report these clonotypes also headed the CD3+CD56-NKG2C+ fraction in several donors.

About this clonotype itself: Its target is not known.

This CDR3 is built from 15 residues. Germline loops: CDR1 DFQATT, CDR2 SNEGSKA (reference sequence). The sequence came from a woman between 18 and 70 years old in good health. The chain combines TRBV20-1 with TRBJ1-2; TCRdb's D gene call, TRBD1, goes unchecked for lack of DNA. Input material: blood T cells: a sorted CD56 or NKG2C T cell subset, CD4+ or CD8+ T cells, or bulk PBMC T cells (not recorded which). This chain's CDR3 is CSATDRGVPNYGYTF.